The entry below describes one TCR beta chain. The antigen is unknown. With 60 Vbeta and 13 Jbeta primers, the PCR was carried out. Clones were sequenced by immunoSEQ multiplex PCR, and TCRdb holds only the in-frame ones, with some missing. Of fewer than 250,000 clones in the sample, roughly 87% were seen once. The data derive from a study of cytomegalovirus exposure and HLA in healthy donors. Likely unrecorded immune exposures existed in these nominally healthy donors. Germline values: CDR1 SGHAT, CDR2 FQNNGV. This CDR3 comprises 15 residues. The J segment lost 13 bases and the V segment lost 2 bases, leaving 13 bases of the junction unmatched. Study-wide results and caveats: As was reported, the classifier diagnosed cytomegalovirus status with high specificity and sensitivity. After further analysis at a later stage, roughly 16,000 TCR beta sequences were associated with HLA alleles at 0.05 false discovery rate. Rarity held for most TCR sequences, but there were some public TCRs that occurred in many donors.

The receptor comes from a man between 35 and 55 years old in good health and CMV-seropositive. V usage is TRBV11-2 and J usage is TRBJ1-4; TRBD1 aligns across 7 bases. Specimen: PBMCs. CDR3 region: CASSLSGGTVWPLFF. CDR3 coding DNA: TGTGCCAGCAGCTTATCAGGGGGGACAGTTTGGCCACTGTTTTTT.